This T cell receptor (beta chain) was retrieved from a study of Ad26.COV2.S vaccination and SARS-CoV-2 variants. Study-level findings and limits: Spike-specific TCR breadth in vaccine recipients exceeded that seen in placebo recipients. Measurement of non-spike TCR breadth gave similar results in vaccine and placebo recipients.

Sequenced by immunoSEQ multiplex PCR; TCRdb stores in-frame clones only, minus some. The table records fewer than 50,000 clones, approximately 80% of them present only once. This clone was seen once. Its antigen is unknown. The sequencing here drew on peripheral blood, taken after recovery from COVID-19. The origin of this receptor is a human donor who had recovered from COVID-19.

This chain's CDR3 is CASSYQSFYEQYV. In DNA form, the CDR3 reads TGTGCCAGCAGTTACCAGTCATTCTACGAGCAGTACGTC. The rearrangement uses TRBV6-2 or TRBV6-3 and TRBJ2-7; no clear D gene. The V gene's germline CDR1 is MNHEY and CDR2 SVGEGT. The CDR3 has 13 residues. Trimming shortened V by 2 bases and J by 3 bases, and 8 bases separated the two germline ends.